The clone carrying this T cell receptor (delta chain) was counted between two and nine times. What it binds is unknown. Between about 96% and 99.6% of sorted thymocytes were Vdelta1+. The source of the sample is a study of Vδ1+ human thymocytes. Findings of the study overall: Highly polyclonal TRG and TRD repertoires with Gaussian CDR3 length distributions appeared in thymus. Despite high sort purity, about a fifth of thymic T cell receptor delta sequences were Vdelta2.

The template was reverse-transcribed extracted RNA. Pooled V-gene forward primers with one constant-region reverse primer generated the CDR3 amplicons by multiplex PCR. TCRdb repeated clone calling on the multiplex PCR reads with CATT. The sample lists roughly 55,000 delta-chain clones, roughly 15% occurring once. The CDR3 length is 17 residues. Germline-derived CDR1 and CDR2 are TSWWSYY and QGS. Deletions cut 2 bases from V and 4 bases from J, with 20 bases between. The specimen was Vdelta1+ gamma-delta thymocytes from the thymus. Subset defined: FACS-sorted CD3+ TCRalphabeta- TCRVdelta1+ TCRVdelta2- thymocytes. The chain has TRDV1 and TRDJ1; the D gene is possibly TRDD3 (6 bases). The TCR comes from a boy under two years old who had congenital heart surgery. The DNA of the CDR3 is TGTGCTCTTGGGGAAGAGGAGAGGTGGGGGGAATTCGATAAACTCATCTTT. Amino acids: CALGEEERWGEFDKLIF.